Each of the 2 T cell receptor delta chains below was sequenced from the same sample in a study of gamma-delta T cells after stem cell transplantation. TCRdb redid the clone calls on the RT-PCR reads with CATT. The table lists just under 3,000 delta-chain clones, 2.5% to 3% of them singletons. The sequenced material came from gamma-delta T cells. These receptors were collected from a human donor. It is not recorded whose cells these are; they may come from a transplant donor.

Of note for this clone: Translating this DNA gives a protein that differs at residue 10 from the TCRdb one, which belongs to a much larger clone; a read error is likely, and the protein shown is this translation. This chain connects TRDV2 to TRDJ3, with 12 bases that match TRDD3. The CDR3 length is 18 residues. Trimming took 2 bases from V and 2 from J; bases not matched to a gene: 3. Germline CDR1 reads GEAIGNYY; CDR2 reads EKD. CDR3 in DNA: TGTGCCTGTGACAGTACTGGGGGATACCCCTGGGACACCCGACAGATGTTTTTC. Translation: CACDSTGGYPWDTRQMFF.

In its sample, this clone was seen many times. It differs at one base from a far larger clone, so likely a read error. Other nucleotide sequences in the sample specify the same CDR3. The chain combines TRDV2 with TRDJ1; unclear D gene. The CDR3 is made up of 15 amino acids. The V and J ends lost 0 bases and 0 bases respectively, with 10 bases between them. The germline CDR1 and CDR2 sequences are GEAIGNYY and EKD. The CDR3 is CACDTLSGYTDKLIF. In nucleotides, the CDR3 is TGTGCCTGTGACACCCTATCCGGCTACACCGATAAACTCATCTTT.